The entry below describes one T cell receptor (beta chain). The data derive from a study of cytomegalovirus exposure and HLA in healthy donors. Germline CDR1 is SGHNT and CDR2 is YENEEA. V gave up 5 bases and J gave up 1 base, with 11 bases separating them. This CDR3 contains 14 residues. The PCR made use of 60 Vbeta and 13 Jbeta primers. The data were produced by immunoSEQ multiplex PCR, yet TCRdb's version contains in-frame clones alone and is incomplete. The sample includes 150,000 to 200,000 clones, approximately 72% of them seen just once. The chain links TRBV11-3 to TRBJ2-5; maybe TRBD1 (5 bases). Source material: PBMCs. The TCR was taken from a female donor in good health and CMV-seronegative. The CDR3 DNA sequence: TGTGCCAGCAGCCACGACAGCCTCCAAGAGACCCAGTACTTC. As protein: CASSHDSLQETQYF.